This T cell receptor (beta chain) was identified during a study of OX40 agonist ivuxolimab in advanced cancers. Study context: Ivuxolimab doses were 0.01, 0.1, 0.3, 1.5, 3 or 10 mg/kg every 2 weeks. Mean age approximately 66 years, range about 23 to 79; approximately 83% male.

About this clone itself: Its antigen remains unknown.

This table comes from immunoSEQ multiplex PCR, and its TCRdb copy is limited to in-frame clones, with some not included. This sample has 57,000 or so clones, with 86% found just once. Study-wide points: Also present in some nonresponders was a low level of normalized T-cell clonal expansion. The study observed clonal expansion of CD4+ and CD8+ blood T cells by week 6 at 0.1 to 3.0 mg/kg.

The sample here was CD4+ or CD8+ T cells sorted from blood, taken in a trial of the OX40 agonist ivuxolimab. The source is an adult with an advanced solid tumor such as melanoma, head and neck, liver or kidney cancer.

CDR3 region: CASSRGAGLSYYEQYF. The CDR3 DNA reads as TGTGCCAGCAGTCGCGGCGCAGGGCTTAGTTACTACGAGCAGTACTTC. The chain couples TRBV27 to TRBJ2-7, with TRBD1 as a possible D gene (5 bases). The CDR3 spans 16 residues. The germline V gene encodes CDR1 MNHEY and CDR2 SMNVEV (reference sequence). The ends were cut back, 5 bases at V and 3 bases at J, with 20 bases in the middle.